A few counts support the clone carrying this T cell receptor (beta chain). The antigen remains undetermined. The record originates from a study of T cell repertoires in cytomegalovirus infection. The overall study: Both CMV infection and a matching HLA type were indicated by public TCR beta signatures.

TCRdb fed the reads into MiXCR, producing one record per CDR3 protein. Here the sample spans approximately 110,000 distinct CDR3 sequences, 25% to 35% being singletons. The J segment lost 4 bases and the V segment lost 2 bases, leaving 10 bases of the junction unmatched. In germline, CDR1 is SGHTA, CDR2 FQGNSA. CDR3 length: 17 amino acids. The sequencing here drew on CD8+ T cells from cultured PBMCs, taken from culture after CMV antigen stimulation. The receptor was derived from a human donor in good health (CMV status not recorded). Some clones in this sample may be carry-over from other donors' samples. The genes are TRBV7-2 and TRBJ2-3, with TRBD2 matching 9 bases. The CDR3 loop reads CASSLNPSGLAADTQYF. The DNA for the CDR3 is TGTGCCAGCAGCTTAAATCCCTCGGGACTAGCAGCAGATACGCAGTATTTT.